The present entry profiles one T cell receptor beta chain with its context. Germline loops: CDR1 LNHDA, CDR2 SQIVND (reference sequence). Between the trimmed V and J ends, which lost 2 bases and 5 bases, there was a span of 13 bases. The CDR3 extends over 15 amino acids. The sample comes from a study of blood T cell repertoires in COVID-19. Background on the study: The United States, Italy and Spain were the sources of the acute and convalescent COVID-19 samples.

Some clones are missing from TCRdb's copy, which holds only in-frame ones; the method was immunoSEQ multiplex PCR. The sample lists more than 110,000 clones; around 80% were seen once. The sample taken for sequencing was peripheral blood. The J gene is TRBJ1-5, the V gene TRBV19, with D possibly matching TRBD1 (5 bases). The source is a man older than 75 with acute or convalescent COVID-19. The CDR3 sequence is CASSITGTGDQPQHF. The CDR3 DNA sequence: TGTGCCAGTAGTATAACTGGGACGGGAGATCAGCCCCAGCATTTT.